The 21 T cell receptor beta chains below all came from one sample that was sequenced in a study of blood T cells in healthy people across ages. Alongside a J-beta primer mix, a sample-barcoded 5' primer served in a second PCR lasting roughly 7 to 11 cycles. A single record per CDR3 protein comes from TCRdb applying MiXCR to the 5' RACE reads. The sample yields approximately 830,000 distinct CDR3 sequences, under 80% seen once. The sample was blood. Source of these receptors: a man aged 25-45 years in good health.

V and J are TRBV20-1 and TRBJ2-3; 10 bases agree with TRBD2. The CDR3 runs to 16 residues. V shed 6 bases and J 2 bases; nucleotides not matched to a gene: 11. From germline, CDR1 is DFQATT and CDR2 SNEGSKA (reference sequence). The CDR3 DNA follows: TGCAGTGCAAATACCGGGACTAGCGAACTCACAGATACGCAGTATTTT. Encoded protein: CSANTGTSELTDTQYF.

This clonotype has more than one count but fewer than ten. The chain joins TRBV12-3 or TRBV12-4 to TRBJ2-7, with 7 positions matching TRBD1. The CDR3 covers 15 residues. V lost 6 bases, J lost 3 bases, and 11 bases stayed unmatched. The CDR3 DNA reads TGTGCCAGCAGCTTCACCACAGGGGCTGGCTACGAGCAGTACTTC. Residues: CASSFTTGAGYEQYF.

The chain joins TRBV3-1 to TRBJ1-5, with unresolved D. Germline values: CDR1 LGHDT, CDR2 YNNKEL (reference sequence). There are 13 residues in the CDR3. V was cut by 0 bases and J by 8 bases, with 8 bases left in between. In nucleotides, the CDR3 is TGTGCCAGCAGCCAAGATCTTAGGGAGCCCCAGCATTTT. Translating gives CASSQDLREPQHF.

The V and J genes are TRBV6-5 and TRBJ2-1, with 9 nucleotides matching TRBD1. Germline V gene sequence: CDR1 MNHEY, CDR2 SVGAGI. This CDR3 has 14 residues. The CDR3 loop reads CVTEPGQGHNEQFF. The CDR3 coding sequence is TGTGTCACCGAACCGGGACAGGGACATAATGAGCAGTTCTTC.

The V and J genes are TRBV28 and TRBJ2-1; either TRBD1 or TRBD2 may fit D (6 bases each). V lost 11 bases and J lost 4, with 21 bases in between. The CDR3 extends over 15 amino acids. The germline V gene encodes CDR1 MDHEN and CDR2 SYDVKM. The chain's CDR3 is CASKAGDFSYNEQFF. In nucleotides, the CDR3 is TGTGCCTCGAAGGCAGGGGACTTCAGTTACAATGAGCAGTTCTTC.

The chain has TRBV30 and TRBJ1-2; a weak D match, TRBD1 (6 bases). Deletions cut 0 bases from V and 3 bases from J, with 23 bases between. This CDR3 comprises 18 residues. Germline V gene sequence: CDR1 GTSNPN, CDR2 SVGIG (reference sequence). The CDR3 DNA is TGTGCCTGGAGTGTAGTTTTCTACGGGCAGGGGTTACACTATGGCTACACCTTC. It is translated as CAWSVVFYGQGLHYGYTF.

The V call is TRBV27, the J call TRBJ1-2; TRBD1 might be the D (6 bases). Germline loops: CDR1 MNHEY, CDR2 SMNVEV (reference sequence). Trimming left V 5 bases short and J 2 bases short, with 18 bases between. The CDR3 is 16 amino acids. The CDR3 loop reads CASSIKGGAINYGYTF. CDR3 sequence (DNA): TGTGCCAGCAGTATAAAGGGGGGGGCCATCAACTATGGCTACACCTTC.

This chain links TRBV7-2 with TRBJ2-4; D is perhaps TRBD1 or TRBD2 (5 bases each). With 5 bases removed from V and 8 bases from J, the gap between germline ends came to 13 bases. The CDR3 covers 13 residues. In germline, CDR1 is SGHTA, CDR2 FQGNSA. CDR3 sequence reads: CASSLSLGDIQYF. CDR3 nucleotides: TGTGCCAGCAGCCTGTCTCTGGGGGACATTCAGTACTTC.

V usage is TRBV27 and J usage is TRBJ2-3, with 10 bases aligning to TRBD2. V lost 5 bases and J lost 1; bases outside the gene matches: 12. Germline V gene lookup returns CDR1 MNHEY and CDR2 SMNVEV (reference sequence). The CDR3 is 18 amino acids. CDR3 DNA sequence: TGTGCCAGCAGTATTAGGACTAGCGGCCCGCGCGGCACAGATACGCAGTATTTT. As protein: CASSIRTSGPRGTDTQYF.

Only a few counts were recorded for this clonotype. The chain links TRBV12-3 or TRBV12-4 to TRBJ2-5, with TRBD2 matching over 7 bases. The CDR3 consists of 15 residues. The J segment lost 11 bases and the V segment lost 5 bases, leaving 17 bases of the junction unmatched. CDR3 sequence reads: CASSGGENRPLEQYF. In DNA form, the CDR3 reads TGTGCCAGCAGTGGGGGGGAGAATAGGCCCTTGGAGCAGTACTTC.

For the CDR3, the DNA is TGTGCCAGCAACGACCTAGCCAAAAACATTCAGTACTTC. It yields the protein CASNDLAKNIQYF. The V call is TRBV28, the J call TRBJ2-4, with unresolved D. Deletions cut 7 bases from V and 0 bases from J, with 7 bases between. Germline loops: CDR1 MDHEN, CDR2 SYDVKM. The CDR3 runs to 13 residues.

J is TRBJ2-3 and V is TRBV7-2; 14 bases align to TRBD2. Unmatched junction bases numbered 13, after V lost 5 bases and J lost 0 bases. The CDR3 runs to 20 residues. Per the germline V gene, CDR1 is SGHTA and CDR2 is FQGNSA. This CDR3 is CASSKGLAGGRRLSTDTQYF. CDR3 sequence (DNA): TGTGCCAGCAGCAAAGGACTAGCGGGGGGCCGACGCCTTAGCACAGATACGCAGTATTTT.

Here the CDR3 reads CASSVAAGGHNEQFF. For the CDR3, the DNA is TGTGCCAGCAGCGTAGCTGCGGGGGGCCACAATGAGCAGTTCTTC. This chain uses TRBV9 with TRBJ2-1; 8 bases agree with TRBD2. Trimming cost V 0 bases and J 5 bases; bases outside gene matches: 4. The CDR3 extends over 15 amino acids. Germline assignment: CDR1 SGDLS and CDR2 YYNGEE.

This clonotype has a handful of counts. This chain joins TRBV12-3 or TRBV12-4 and TRBJ2-7; D unresolved. There are 12 residues in the CDR3. V lost 3 bases to trimming and J lost 3 bases, with 6 bases between them. CDR3 sequence (DNA): TGTGCCAGCAGTTTTACCAGCTACGAGCAGTACTTC. Amino acid sequence: CASSFTSYEQYF.

This clonotype was seen only a few times. This chain links TRBV20-1 with TRBJ1-2, with TRBD1 identical over 8 bases. Germline CDR1 DFQATT, CDR2 SNEGSKA (reference sequence). CDR3 length equals 12 residues. Germline trimming cut 7 bases from V and 4 bases from J; bases unmatched to any gene: 5. This chain's CDR3 is CSVRQGSYGYTF. CDR3 bases: TGCAGTGTCCGACAGGGGAGCTATGGCTACACCTTC.

V gene TRBV7-2 combines with J gene TRBJ2-5, with TRBD1 matching over 7 bases. Germline V lookup: CDR1 SGHTA, CDR2 FQGNSA. Trimming removed 0 bases from V and 7 bases from J; junction bases left unmatched: 5. The CDR3 loop spans 14 amino acids. CDR3 DNA sequence: TGTGCCAGCAGCTTAGCGGGCAGGGGGAGGACCCAGTACTTC. It codes for CASSLAGRGRTQYF. The whole variable domain, filled in from reference TRBV7-2 and TRBJ2-5, reads GAGVSQSPSNKVTEKGKDVELRCDPISGHTALYWYRQSLGQGLEFLIYFQGNSAPDKSGLPSDRFSAERTGGSVSTLTIQRTQQEDSAVYLCASSLAGRGRTQYFGPGTRLLVL.

At least ten counts were recorded for this clonotype. The V and J genes are TRBV4-3 and TRBJ2-1; D is unresolved. Germline assignment: CDR1 LGHNA and CDR2 YSLEER. The CDR3 is 15 residues long. Deletions cut 0 bases from V and 0 bases from J, with 6 bases between. As DNA, the CDR3 is TGCGCCAGCAGCCAAGAGATCCACTCCTACAATGAGCAGTTCTTC. Its translation: CASSQEIHSYNEQFF.

The chain has TRBV6-2 or TRBV6-3 and TRBJ1-6; 7 bases align to TRBD1. The CDR3 extends over 16 amino acids. Unmatched junction bases numbered 16, after V lost 8 bases and J lost 9 bases. The V gene's germline CDR1 is MNHEY and CDR2 SVGEGT. As DNA, the CDR3 is TGTGCCAGCTGCTCCGGTAAAACAGGGGATAGTTCACCCCTCCACTTT. Translating gives CASCSGKTGDSSPLHF.

The chain uses TRBV12-5 and TRBJ2-3, with TRBD2 matching 7 bases. After removal of 4 bases from V and 0 bases from J, the junction contained 16 bases not matched to a gene. The CDR3 has 19 residues. CDR1 is LGHNT and CDR2 is FRNRAP in the germline V gene. The CDR3 nucleotides read TGTGCTAGTGGTTCGGCAAGACTAGCTATGGATACTAGCACAGATACGCAGTATTTT. This translates into CASGSARLAMDTSTDTQYF.

The chain uses TRBV12-3 or TRBV12-4 and TRBJ2-3, with D perhaps matching TRBD2 (5 bases). With 5 bases removed from V and 1 base from J, the gap between germline ends came to 13 bases. The length of the CDR3 is 15 residues. CDR3 protein: CASSIDGVGTDTQYF. The CDR3 nucleotides read TGTGCCAGCAGTATCGACGGGGTGGGCACAGATACGCAGTATTTT.

The rearrangement links TRBV20-1 to TRBJ1-1; 8 nucleotides match TRBD1. The CDR3 is made up of 15 amino acids. The ends lost 8 bases at V and 5 bases at J; junction bases unmatched: 16. Germline V CDR1 and CDR2: DFQATT, SNEGSKA (reference sequence). The DNA of the CDR3 is TGCAGTCCAAAGACAGGGGCTAACCCTGGGACTGAAGCTTTCTTT. As protein: CSPKTGANPGTEAFF.